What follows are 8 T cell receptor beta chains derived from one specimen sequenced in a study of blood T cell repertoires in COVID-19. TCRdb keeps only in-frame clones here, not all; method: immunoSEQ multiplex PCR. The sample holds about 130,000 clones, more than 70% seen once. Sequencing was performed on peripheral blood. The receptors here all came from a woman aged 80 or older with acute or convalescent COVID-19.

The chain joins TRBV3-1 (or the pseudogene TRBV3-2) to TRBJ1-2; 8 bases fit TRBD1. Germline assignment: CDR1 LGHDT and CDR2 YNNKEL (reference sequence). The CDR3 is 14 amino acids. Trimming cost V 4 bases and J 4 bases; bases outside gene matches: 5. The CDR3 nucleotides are TGTGCCAGCAGCCCTCGACAGGGGAGCTATGGCTACACCTTC. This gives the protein CASSPRQGSYGYTF.

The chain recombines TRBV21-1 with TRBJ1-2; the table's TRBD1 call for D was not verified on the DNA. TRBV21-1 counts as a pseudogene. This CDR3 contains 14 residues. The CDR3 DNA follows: TGTGCCAGCAGCACCAGACAGGGATCGTTCGGCTACACCTTC. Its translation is CASSTRQGSFGYTF.

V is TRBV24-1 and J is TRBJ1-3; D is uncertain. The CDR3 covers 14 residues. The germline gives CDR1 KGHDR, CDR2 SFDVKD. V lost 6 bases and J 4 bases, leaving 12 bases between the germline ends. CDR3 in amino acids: CATSIGVRGNTIYF. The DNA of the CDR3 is TGTGCCACCAGTATCGGGGTCCGGGGAAACACCATATATTTT.

CDR3 loop: CAISKERDGYNEQFF. As DNA, the CDR3 is TGTGCCATCAGCAAGGAGCGGGATGGGTACAATGAGCAGTTCTTC. V gene TRBV10-3 combines with J gene TRBJ2-1; 7 bases are a match to TRBD2. The V gene end was trimmed by 6 bases and the J gene end by 4 bases; junction bases not matched to a gene: 9. Per germline, CDR1 ENHRY and CDR2 SYGVKD. There are 15 residues in the CDR3.

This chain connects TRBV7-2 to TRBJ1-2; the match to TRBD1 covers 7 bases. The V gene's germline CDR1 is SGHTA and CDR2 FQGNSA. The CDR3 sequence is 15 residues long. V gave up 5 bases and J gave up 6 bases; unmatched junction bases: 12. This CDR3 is CASSPRIDRVNGYTF. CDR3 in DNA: TGTGCCAGCAGCCCTAGAATCGACAGGGTAAATGGCTACACCTTC.

The CDR3 loop reads CASSQGPRQETQYF. CDR3 sequence (DNA): TGCGCCAGCAGTCAGGGCCCACGGCAAGAGACCCAGTACTTC. J is TRBJ2-5 and V is TRBV5-1; tentatively, D is TRBD1 (5 bases). CDR3 size: 14 residues. Germline lookup yields CDR1 SGHRS and CDR2 YFSETQ. The ends were cut back, 5 bases at V and 2 bases at J, with 13 bases in the middle.

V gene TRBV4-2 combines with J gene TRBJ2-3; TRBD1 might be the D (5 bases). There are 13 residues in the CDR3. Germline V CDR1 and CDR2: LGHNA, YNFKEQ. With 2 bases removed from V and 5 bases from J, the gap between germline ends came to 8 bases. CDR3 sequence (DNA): TGTGCCAGCAGCCAATTCCAGGGAGATACGCAGTATTTT. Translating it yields CASSQFQGDTQYF.

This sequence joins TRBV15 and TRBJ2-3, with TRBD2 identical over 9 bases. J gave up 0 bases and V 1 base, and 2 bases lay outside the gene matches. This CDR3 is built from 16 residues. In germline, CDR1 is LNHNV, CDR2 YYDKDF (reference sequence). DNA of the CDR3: TGTGCCACCAGCAGAGTTCTAGCGGGGAGCACAGATACGCAGTATTTT. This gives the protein CATSRVLAGSTDTQYF. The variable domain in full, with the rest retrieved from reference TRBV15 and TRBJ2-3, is DAMVIQNPRYQVTQFGKPVTLSCSQTLNHNVMYWYQQKSSQAPKLLFHYYDKDFNNEADTPDNFQSRRPNTSFCFLDIRSPGLGDTAMYLCATSRVLAGSTDTQYFGPGTRLTVL.